A selection of T cell receptor beta chains follows, all from one sample in a study of preoperative IRX-2 immunotherapy in early breast cancer. Sequencing was performed with immunoSEQ multiplex PCR; in TCRdb, only in-frame clones are kept and a portion is missing. Of 20,000 to 25,000 clones in the sample, roughly 95% were seen once. This specimen consisted of tumor tissue, obtained after IRX-2 immunotherapy. These receptors were collected from a human donor with breast cancer. Both conserved end residues are part of each CDR3. The D gene is left open where the match is weak. Clone size is stated in some rows and not others, as once, few, many or a class when expanded.

j_call: TRBJ1-2
cdr3_length: 11
clone_size: NA
d_call: NA
v_call: TRBV6-1
cdr3_aa: CAIQKHYGYTF
cdr3_nt: TGTGCCATCCAGAAGCACTATGGCTACACCTTC

j_call: TRBJ1-5
cdr3_length: 19
clone_size: NA
d_call: NA
v_call: TRBV19
cdr3_aa: CASSQGRGTRVNSNQPQHF
cdr3_nt: TGTGCCAGTAGTCAGGGTCGGGGAACACGTGTAAATAGCAATCAGCCCCAGCATTTT

j_call: TRBJ1-1
cdr3_length: 17
clone_size: NA
d_call: TRBD1
v_call: TRBV10-3
cdr3_aa: CAISAPGQDGVYTEAFF
cdr3_nt: TGTGCCATCAGTGCCCCGGGACAGGACGGTGTTTACACTGAAGCTTTCTTT

j_call: TRBJ2-5
cdr3_length: 14
clone_size: NA
d_call: NA
v_call: TRBV6-5
cdr3_aa: CASSYLLGRETQYF
cdr3_nt: TGTGCCAGCAGTTACCTTCTTGGCAGGGAGACCCAGTACTTC

j_call: TRBJ2-3
cdr3_length: 15
clone_size: NA
d_call: NA
v_call: TRBV28
cdr3_aa: CASSLFGGNTDTQYF
cdr3_nt: TGTGCCAGCAGTTTATTCGGGGGCAACACAGATACGCAGTATTTT

j_call: TRBJ2-1
cdr3_length: 17
clone_size: NA
d_call: TRBD2
v_call: TRBV11-3
cdr3_aa: CASSSPWTSGGDNEQFF
cdr3_nt: TGTGCCAGCAGCTCACCATGGACTAGCGGGGGGGACAATGAGCAGTTCTTC

j_call: TRBJ2-3
cdr3_length: 13
clone_size: NA
d_call: NA
v_call: TRBV19
cdr3_aa: CASRLGEPDTQYF
cdr3_nt: TGTGCCAGTAGGCTAGGGGAGCCAGATACGCAGTATTTT

j_call: TRBJ2-7
cdr3_length: 12
clone_size: NA
d_call: NA
v_call: TRBV15
cdr3_aa: CATSYSSYEQYF
cdr3_nt: TGTGCCACCAGTTACTCATCCTACGAGCAGTACTTC

j_call: TRBJ1-1
cdr3_length: 15
clone_size: NA
d_call: NA
v_call: TRBV5-4
cdr3_aa: CASSLKTGMNTEAFF
cdr3_nt: TGTGCCAGCAGCTTGAAGACAGGCATGAACACTGAAGCTTTCTTT

j_call: TRBJ1-1
cdr3_length: 14
clone_size: NA
d_call: TRBD1
v_call: TRBV19
cdr3_aa: CASTRGQANTEAFF
cdr3_nt: TGTGCCAGTACTCGCGGACAGGCGAACACCGAAGCTTTCTTT

j_call: TRBJ1-4
cdr3_length: 14
clone_size: NA
d_call: NA
v_call: TRBV19
cdr3_aa: CASSISDTPEKLFF
cdr3_nt: TGTGCCAGTAGTATAAGCGACACTCCAGAAAAACTGTTTTTT

j_call: TRBJ2-6
cdr3_length: 15
clone_size: NA
d_call: TRBD2
v_call: TRBV7-2
cdr3_aa: CASSGGGRGANVLTF
cdr3_nt: TGTGCCAGCAGCGGCGGGGGGCGAGGGGCCAACGTCCTGACTTTC

j_call: TRBJ2-2
cdr3_length: 15
clone_size: once
d_call: NA
v_call: TRBV5-1
cdr3_aa: CASSLQGGNTGELFF
cdr3_nt: TGCGCCAGCAGCTTGCAGGGCGGTAACACCGGGGAGCTGTTTTTT

j_call: TRBJ1-6
cdr3_length: 14
clone_size: NA
d_call: TRBD1
v_call: TRBV2
cdr3_aa: CASGEDRERSPLHF
cdr3_nt: TGTGCCAGCGGGGAGGACAGGGAAAGATCACCCCTCCACTTT

j_call: TRBJ2-7
cdr3_length: 16
clone_size: NA
d_call: NA
v_call: TRBV5-6
cdr3_aa: CASSLLTEVLTYEQYF
cdr3_nt: TGTGCCAGCAGCTTATTGACAGAGGTGCTGACCTACGAGCAGTACTTC

j_call: TRBJ1-1
cdr3_length: 13
clone_size: NA
d_call: NA
v_call: TRBV6-5
cdr3_aa: CASSSGGGRKAFF
cdr3_nt: TGTGCCAGCAGCTCCGGGGGTGGACGTAAAGCTTTCTTT

j_call: TRBJ1-1
cdr3_length: 14
clone_size: NA
d_call: NA
v_call: TRBV10-3
cdr3_aa: CAIRAPSSGAEAFF
cdr3_nt: TGTGCCATCAGGGCCCCGAGCAGCGGGGCTGAAGCTTTCTTT

j_call: TRBJ2-3
cdr3_length: 15
clone_size: NA
d_call: NA
v_call: TRBV21-1
cdr3_aa: CASSKERKATDTQYF
cdr3_nt: TGTGCCAGCAGCAAGGAGCGGAAGGCTACAGATACGCAGTATTTT

j_call: TRBJ2-5
cdr3_length: 14
clone_size: NA
d_call: TRBD1
v_call: TRBV29-1
cdr3_aa: CSVTDRGGIETQYF
cdr3_nt: TGCAGCGTTACTGACAGGGGAGGAATCGAGACCCAGTACTTC

j_call: TRBJ2-1
cdr3_length: 15
clone_size: once
d_call: NA
v_call: TRBV9
cdr3_aa: CASSVEVGGRVEQFF
cdr3_nt: TGTGCCAGCAGCGTAGAGGTGGGGGGGCGTGTTGAGCAGTTCTTC

j_call: TRBJ2-7
cdr3_length: 13
clone_size: NA
d_call: NA
v_call: TRBV2
cdr3_aa: CASSRLRGLEQYF
cdr3_nt: TGTGCCAGCAGTAGGCTTCGGGGACTCGAGCAGTACTTC

j_call: TRBJ2-2
cdr3_length: 12
clone_size: NA
d_call: NA
v_call: TRBV19
cdr3_aa: CASSYGSGELFF
cdr3_nt: TGTGCCAGTAGTTATGGGTCCGGGGAGCTGTTTTTT